This T cell receptor (beta chain) was obtained from a study of blood T cell repertoires in COVID-19. In the original analysis: Quantification of nucleated cells was approximated via reference gene primer amplification. Produced via immunoSEQ multiplex PCR; TCRdb's table is partial and in-frame only. V and J calls and clone size are copied from that table; D and trimming were computed from the DNA. Here the sample spans some 190,000 clones, over 75% being singletons. This clone has a single count. This CDR3 region has 14 residues. Germline lookup yields CDR1 LNHDA and CDR2 SQIVND (reference sequence). Trimming stripped 7 bases from V and 2 bases from J, with 14 bases between.

What was sequenced was peripheral blood. This TCR derives from a woman aged 40 to 50 who had recovered from COVID-19. The rearrangement uses TRBV19 and TRBJ2-5; D unresolved. CDR3 nucleotide sequence: TGTGCCAGTACCCCGGGTGGCAGTCAAGAGACCCAGTACTTC. It specifies CASTPGGSQETQYF. Looking up the rest from reference TRBV19 and TRBJ2-5 gives the full variable domain: DGGITQSPKYLFRKEGQNVTLSCEQNLNHDAMYWYRQDPGQGLRLIYYSQIVNDFQKGDIAEGYSVSREKKESFPLTVTSAQKNPTAFYLCASTPGGSQETQYFGPGTRLLVL.